This T cell receptor (beta chain) was profiled in a study of neurological immune-mediated disorders. This clonotype has at least ten counts. What it binds is not known. Notes on the study in general: HTLV-1-associated myelopathy led in TCR clonal expansion, while multiple sclerosis ranked lowest, below healthy controls.

Individuals who volunteered at a blood bank located in Maryland, USA, made up the group of healthy controls. The unsorted libraries originated from 2 million PBMCs that had been stored at -80 C. Each TCR transcript was tagged with a 10-nucleotide random UMI during 5'RACE. TCRdb re-called the 5' RACE reads with MiXCR, one entry per CDR3 protein. This sample has 70,000 to 95,000 distinct CDR3 sequences; less than 15% occur once, and the top ten carry 6% to 7%. The CDR3 sequence is 14 residues long. The germline V gene encodes CDR1 MNHEY and CDR2 SMNVEV (reference sequence). After removal of 4 bases from V and 5 bases from J, the junction contained 7 bases not matched to a gene.

The sample consisted of PBMCs. The clonotype originates from a woman aged 50 to 65 in good health. The chain couples TRBV27 to TRBJ2-5, with 7 bases aligning to TRBD1. Here the CDR3 DNA reads TGTGCCAGCAGTTCATACAGGGGCGGGGAGACCCAGTACTTC. This gives the protein CASSSYRGGETQYF.